This T cell receptor beta chain emerged from a study of Ad26.COV2.S vaccination and SARS-CoV-2 variants. General observations from the study: Reported findings describe substantial breadth in spike-specific CD8+ and CD4+ T cell responses following vaccination.

Treatment of the sample: approximately 18 received Ad26.COV2.S at low or high dose, single or two shots; about 5 received placebo; per-sample allocation not given. The samples date from day 63 after the first vaccine or placebo injection. Points on this clone: Its antigen is not known.

Profiled with immunoSEQ multiplex PCR; TCRdb holds only in-frame clones, not every one. The sample has just under 250,000 clones; 88% are singletons. Specimen: peripheral blood, collected in a trial of Ad26.COV2.S vaccine versus placebo. The source is a person between 18 and 60 years old who received the Ad26.COV2.S COVID-19 vaccine or a placebo.

The CDR3, as DNA: TGTGCCAGCAGCTTGGGACCCAGGCTCTACAATGAGCAGTTCTTC. It is translated as CASSLGPRLYNEQFF. The chain couples TRBV5-4 to TRBJ2-1; no clear D gene. The CDR3 extends over 15 amino acids. Trimming shortened V by 0 bases and J by 3 bases, and 10 bases separated the two germline ends. Germline loops: CDR1 SGHNT, CDR2 YYREEE (reference sequence).